The 27 T cell receptor beta chains listed next were all sequenced from one sample in a study of cytomegalovirus exposure and HLA in healthy donors (dated by TCRdb to about 2017). Libraries were constructed by the immunoSEQ multiplex PCR assay. A mixture of 60 forward primers for TCR Vbeta segments and 13 reverse primers for TCR Jbeta segments was used in the multiplex PCR. Entries here come from immuneACCESS through TCRdb and include only in-frame sequences with V and J called. Some clones fail to appear in such tables; in the studies checked, an unresolved V gene covers under half of the shortfall, and the cause of the remainder is unknown. The sample table contains 150,000 to 200,000 clones; only one count was recorded for roughly four fifths of them. Of the sample, 1.5% to 2% falls within the top ten clones. The specimen was PBMCs. Receptors originate from a man aged 18 to 30 in good health and CMV-seronegative.

This clone was seen a handful of times. The chain recombines TRBV5-1 with TRBJ1-4; D is unresolved. The CDR3 extends over 13 amino acids. Germline-derived CDR1 and CDR2 are SGHRS and YFSETQ. The germline V and J ends were trimmed by 4 bases and 0 bases, with 4 bases remaining between them. CDR3 in amino acids: CASSTATNEKLFF. As DNA, the CDR3 is TGCGCCAGCAGCACGGCAACTAATGAAAAACTGTTTTTT.

This sequence joins TRBV7-2 and TRBJ2-1; D unresolved. This CDR3 has 12 amino acids. The ends were cut back, 5 bases at V and 12 bases at J, with 14 bases in the middle. Germline loops: CDR1 SGHTA, CDR2 FQGNSA. CDR3 bases: TGTGCCAGCAGCCTGCGCGTAACGGTGCAGTTCTTC. Translation gives CASSLRVTVQFF.

About this clone: Other DNA sequences within the sample encode an identical CDR3. The chain uses TRBV7-2 and TRBJ1-3; 7 positions agree with TRBD1. Germline V gene lookup returns CDR1 SGHTA and CDR2 FQGNSA. The junction had 3 bases not matched to a gene; V was cut back by 1 base and J by 0 bases. The CDR3 is 16 residues long. CDR3 loop: CASSLGDRFSGNTIYF. The CDR3 nucleotides read TGTGCCAGCAGCTTAGGGGACAGATTCTCTGGAAACACCATATATTTT.

This chain links TRBV6-6 with TRBJ1-5; no reliable D call. V was shortened by 0 bases and J by 4 bases, with 4 bases between the two germline ends. Per the germline V gene, CDR1 is MNHNY and CDR2 is SVGAGI (reference sequence). The CDR3 consists of 13 residues. CDR3 in DNA: TGTGCCAGCAGTTACTCAGAGAATCAGCCCCAGCATTTT. The encoded protein is CASSYSENQPQHF.

The chain recombines TRBV7-8 with TRBJ2-7; D not certain. The CDR3 sequence is 12 residues long. V lost 0 bases and J lost 5, with 5 bases in between. The V gene's germline CDR1 is SGHVS and CDR2 FQNEAQ. The CDR3, as DNA: TGTGCCAGCAGCTTAGCTGGCCACGAGCAGTACTTC. This sequence encodes CASSLAGHEQYF.

The chain carries TRBV30 and TRBJ2-1; D may be TRBD2 (5 bases). Between the trimmed V and J ends, which lost 0 bases and 6 bases, there was a span of 12 bases. Germline V lookup: CDR1 GTSNPN, CDR2 SVGIG (reference sequence). The length of the CDR3 is 14 residues. CDR3 sequence reads: CAWSVLGVTNEQFF. In DNA form, the CDR3 reads TGTGCCTGGAGTGTACTCGGGGTCACCAATGAGCAGTTCTTC.

This sequence joins TRBV10-3 and TRBJ2-5; 15 positions agree with TRBD2. This CDR3 spans 16 amino acids. Looked up from germline, CDR1 is ENHRY and CDR2 is SYGVKD. The trim removed 8 bases at V and 2 bases at J, leaving 6 bases unmatched. The CDR3 sequence: CAIGLAGGPSQETQYF. DNA of the CDR3: TGTGCCATCGGACTAGCGGGGGGGCCGTCACAAGAGACCCAGTACTTC.

V usage is TRBV11-3 and J usage is TRBJ2-3; D might be TRBD1 (5 bases). Germline CDR1 is SGHNT and CDR2 is YENEEA. The V gene lost 1 base and the J gene lost 1 base, with 6 bases spanning the gap. The CDR3 is 14 amino acids. The CDR3 DNA follows: TGTGCCAGCAGCTTAGCACAGGGCACAGATACGCAGTATTTT. Its protein product is CASSLAQGTDTQYF.

The chain joins TRBV11-2 to TRBJ2-3, with D unresolved. V lost 5 bases and J lost 5, with 14 bases in between. The CDR3 totals 14 residues. CDR1 SGHAT and CDR2 FQNNGV come from the germline V gene. In DNA form, the CDR3 reads TGTGCCAGCAGCCCCAGGCGATCTCTAGATACGCAGTATTTT. This translates into CASSPRRSLDTQYF.

The chain combines TRBV7-2 with TRBJ2-5; TRBD2 matches 7 bases. With V trimmed by 5 bases and J by 5 bases, 8 bases remained unmatched. Germline loops: CDR1 SGHTA, CDR2 FQGNSA. The CDR3 runs 14 residues. CDR3 protein: CASSPGRPGETQYF. The CDR3 DNA is TGTGCCAGCAGCCCCGGGAGGCCGGGTGAGACCCAGTACTTC.

This clone was seen once. The V and J genes are TRBV11-2 and TRBJ2-3, with TRBD2 matching over 8 bases. This CDR3 contains 16 residues. Unmatched junction bases numbered 6, after V lost 2 bases and J lost 2 bases. Germline loops: CDR1 SGHAT, CDR2 FQNNGV. CDR3 DNA sequence: TGTGCCAGCAGCTTAATAAGCGGGGGAATCACAGATACGCAGTATTTT. It translates to CASSLISGGITDTQYF.

V is TRBV13 and J is TRBJ2-5; 8 nucleotides agree with TRBD2. CDR1 and CDR2 from the germline V gene are PRHDT and FYEKMQ (reference sequence). The CDR3 is 15 amino acids. J lost 4 bases, V lost 3 bases, and 7 bases had no gene match. The CDR3 DNA is TGTGCCAGCAGCTTTACGGGGGGGGCAGGAGAGACCCAGTACTTC. It encodes CASSFTGGAGETQYF.

This clone came up once. The chain uses TRBV7-8 and TRBJ2-2, with D unresolved. The CDR3 is 13 amino acids. The V gene lost 5 bases and the J gene lost 5 bases, with 9 bases spanning the gap. Germline V gene sequence: CDR1 SGHVS, CDR2 FQNEAQ. DNA for the CDR3: TGTGCCAGCAGCCCGACCAGGACCGGGGAGCTGTTTTTT. Its translation: CASSPTRTGELFF.

V gene TRBV4-3 combines with J gene TRBJ1-2, with 8 nucleotides matching TRBD1. The V segment lost 6 bases and the J segment 4 bases; nucleotides outside the gene matches: 7. Germline values: CDR1 LGHNA, CDR2 YSLEER. The CDR3 has 14 residues. CDR3 residues: CASRLGQGSYGYTF. The CDR3 DNA reads as TGCGCCAGCAGACTAGGACAGGGTAGCTATGGCTACACCTTC.

The genes are TRBV7-2 and TRBJ2-1, with 12 bases that match TRBD2. Germline V gene lookup returns CDR1 SGHTA and CDR2 FQGNSA. Losses at the gene ends were 0 bases for V and 10 bases for J; bases not matched to a gene: 7. The CDR3 contains 16 residues. In nucleotides, the CDR3 is TGTGCCAGCAGCTTAGCTTGGGCTAGCGGGAGGGGAGAGCAGTTCTTC. It specifies CASSLAWASGRGEQFF.

The table lists this clone with a count of one. V and J are TRBV7-9 and TRBJ2-1; 12 bases align to TRBD2. Germline V CDR1 and CDR2: SEHNR, FQNEAQ (reference sequence). This CDR3 is built from 15 residues. J gave up 8 bases and V 1 base, and 3 bases lay outside the gene matches. This CDR3 is CASSLVPSGRDEQFF. The CDR3 DNA is TGTGCCAGCAGCTTAGTCCCTAGCGGGAGGGATGAGCAGTTCTTC.

The CDR3 coding sequence is TGTGCCATCAGTGCACAGGAGAACACTGAAGCTTTCTTT. Its protein is CAISAQENTEAFF. The rearrangement links TRBV10-3 to TRBJ1-1, with D possibly matching TRBD1 (5 bases). Trimming shortened V by 4 bases and J by 1 base, and 7 bases separated the two germline ends. CDR3 length: 13 residues. Germline assignment: CDR1 ENHRY and CDR2 SYGVKD.

The V and J genes are TRBV11-3 and TRBJ2-2, with D perhaps TRBD1 (6 bases). Trimming took 4 bases from V and 1 from J, leaving 7 bases between them. The CDR3 sequence is 14 residues long. The V gene's germline CDR1 is SGHNT and CDR2 YENEEA. In DNA form, the CDR3 reads TGTGCCAGCAGCTCGGGACAGAACACCGGGGAGCTGTTTTTT. Translated, it gives CASSSGQNTGELFF.

DNA of the CDR3: TGTGCCAGCGGCGGGGAGACCCAGTACTTC. Translation gives CASGGETQYF. J is TRBJ2-5 and V is TRBV6-1, with D maybe TRBD2 (5 bases). This CDR3 is built from 10 residues. From germline, CDR1 is MNHNS and CDR2 SASEGT. V lost 8 bases to trimming and J lost 5 bases, with 6 bases between them.

The V call is TRBV5-6, the J call TRBJ1-6; D might be TRBD1 (5 bases). This CDR3 has 13 residues. The germline CDR1 and CDR2 sequences are SGHDT and YYEEEE. Trimming shortened V by 3 bases and J by 6 bases, and 7 bases separated the two germline ends. In DNA, the CDR3 is TGTGCCAGCAGCTATCAGGGTAATTCACCCCTCCACTTT. Its protein product is CASSYQGNSPLHF.

This rearrangement joins TRBV5-4 to TRBJ2-3; 8 bases align to TRBD2. The germline CDR1 and CDR2 sequences are SGHNT and YYREEE (reference sequence). This CDR3 contains 16 residues. The trim removed 1 base at V and 0 bases at J, leaving 4 bases unmatched. The CDR3 protein is CASSLRGRLSTDTQYF. The CDR3, as DNA: TGTGCCAGCAGCTTGCGCGGGAGGCTTAGCACAGATACGCAGTATTTT.

This clone was seen once. V and J are TRBV27 and TRBJ1-2; TRBD1 matches 11 bases. Germline V gives CDR1 MNHEY, CDR2 SMNVEV (reference sequence). This CDR3 is built from 15 residues. V lost 9 bases and J lost 6; bases outside the gene matches: 12. The CDR3 reads CASNPRTGGVHGYTF. CDR3 nucleotide sequence: TGTGCCAGTAACCCCCGGACAGGGGGCGTACATGGCTACACCTTC.

The J gene is TRBJ1-3, the V gene TRBV14; no firm D call. This CDR3 spans 16 amino acids. CDR1 is SGHDN, CDR2 FVKESK, per germline. Trimming took 1 base from V and 0 from J, leaving 10 bases between them. The CDR3 coding sequence is TGTGCCAGCAGCCAAGTACCAGGATACTCTGGAAACACCATATATTTT. Translated, it gives CASSQVPGYSGNTIYF.

The V and J genes are TRBV18 and TRBJ1-2; a weak D match, TRBD1 (5 bases). V was clipped by 3 bases and J by 2 bases, with 10 bases between them. Germline loops: CDR1 KGHSH, CDR2 LQKENI. CDR3 length: 14 amino acids. This CDR3 reads CASSPDRQNYGYTF. CDR3 nucleotide sequence: TGTGCCAGCTCACCTGACAGACAGAACTATGGCTACACCTTC.

This clone was recorded only once. The chain joins TRBV18 to TRBJ2-3; possible D gene TRBD1, 5 bases. The germline CDR1 and CDR2 sequences are KGHSH and LQKENI. V shed 7 bases and J shed 1 base, with 9 bases lying between them. The CDR3 runs 13 residues. The CDR3 spells CASLKGGTDTQYF. The CDR3 nucleotides read TGTGCCAGCTTGAAAGGGGGCACAGATACGCAGTATTTT.

This chain links TRBV10-2 with TRBJ2-2, with TRBD2 identical over 9 bases. This CDR3 is 14 amino acids long. The J segment lost 1 base and the V segment lost 7 bases, leaving 1 base of the junction unmatched. Germline CDR1 WSHSY, CDR2 SAAADI. Written as DNA, the CDR3 is TGCGCCAGCATAGCGGGAGAGAACACCGGGGAGCTGTTTTTT. Protein: CASIAGENTGELFF.

This chain connects TRBV5-6 to TRBJ2-3; possibly TRBD1 for D (6 bases). The CDR3 totals 15 residues. From germline, CDR1 is SGHDT and CDR2 YYEEEE. The V end lost 4 bases, the J end lost 5 bases, and 17 bases lay between the germline ends. The CDR3 region is CASSTLTGSGDTQYF. CDR3 nucleotide sequence: TGTGCCAGCAGCACCCTCACAGGGTCAGGAGATACGCAGTATTTT.